A selection of T cell receptor beta chains follows, all from one sample in a study of T cells in narcolepsy. Clones were read by immunoSEQ multiplex PCR, and TCRdb kept only the in-frame ones, dropping some. In the table there are more than 20,000 clones, 81% of which are singletons. Sequencing was carried out using memory (CD45RA-) CD4+ T cells from blood. These receptors were obtained from a human donor in good health. The CDR3 runs from the conserved cysteine through the conserved F or W. D genes are given only for firm matches. Clone size is shown for a subset of rows, as once, few, many or a class of expanded clone.

clone_size d_call j_call v_call cdr3_nt cdr3_aa
NA NA TRBJ2-7 TRBV6-1 TGTGCCAGCAGTGAAGTTCAAGGGGGGGCAAGCGAGCAGTACTTC CASSEVQGGASEQYF
few TRBD1 TRBJ2-7 TRBV19 TGTGCCAGTAGTAAGGGAGGCCTCGGCAGGGGGCTCTACGAGCAGTACTTC CASSKGGLGRGLYEQYF
few TRBD1 TRBJ1-4 TRBV4-3 TGCGCCAGCAGCCGGTTACAGGGGTCTGAAAAACTGTTTTTT CASSRLQGSEKLFF
NA TRBD2 TRBJ2-3 TRBV5-1 TGCGCCAGCAGCTTGGTAGCGGGCACCCGGGATACGCAGTACTTT CASSLVAGTRDTQYF
NA TRBD2 TRBJ2-3 TRBV7-6 TGTGCCAGCAGCCGTAGCGGGGGGGCGGGCACAGATACGCAGTATTTT CASSRSGGAGTDTQYF
NA TRBD2 TRBJ2-7 TRBV18 TGTGCCAGCTCGACTAGCGGGATATCCTACGAGCAGTACTTC CASSTSGISYEQYF
few NA TRBJ1-4 TRBV11-2 TGTGCCAGCAGCTTAGCCCCGGGACTCCTAAATGAAAAACTGTTTTTT CASSLAPGLLNEKLFF
NA NA TRBJ1-5 TRBV19 TGTGCCAGTAGTAACAAGATAACAACTCAGCCCCAGCATTTT CASSNKITTQPQHF
NA TRBD1 TRBJ2-7 TRBV5-1 TGCGCCAGCGGGGACAGGTACTACGAGCAGTACTTC CASGDRYYEQYF
NA NA TRBJ1-1 TRBV5-1 TGCGCCAGTTCAGGCAGGCTGAACACTGAAGCTTTCTTT CASSGRLNTEAFF
NA NA TRBJ1-1 TRBV5-6 TGTGCCAGCAGCTTGGTCGGGGGGCCGGACACTGAAGCTTTCTTT CASSLVGGPDTEAFF
medium-sized TRBD1 TRBJ1-5 TRBV7-2 TGTGCCAGCAGCTTAGTGGGGTACGGGACAGGGGGGAGCAATCAGCCCCAGCATTTT CASSLVGYGTGGSNQPQHF
few NA TRBJ1-1 TRBV5-6 TGTGCCAGCAGCTTGGCTGACTTGTTGGTGAACACTGAAGCTTTCTTT CASSLADLLVNTEAFF
few NA TRBJ1-4 TRBV28 TGTGCCAGCAGAATCAGTGGACAAGCTCTAATTCAGGAAAAACTGTTTTTT CASRISGQALIQEKLFF
NA NA TRBJ1-1 TRBV5-1 TGCGCCAGTGTTGGTAGCGGGGTGAACACTGAAGCTTTCTTT CASVGSGVNTEAFF
few NA TRBJ1-4 TRBV5-4 TGTGCCAGCAGTCGCGACGGGAGGCAACTGTTTTTT CASSRDGRQLFF
once NA TRBJ1-1 TRBV9 TGTGCCAGCAGCGTGGACAGCGGGAACACTGAAGCTTTCTTT CASSVDSGNTEAFF
NA NA TRBJ1-2 TRBV5-4 TGTGCCAGCAGCTTGGCCCGGGGTAGTTCCTATGGCTACACCTTC CASSLARGSSYGYTF
few NA TRBJ1-2 TRBV4-1 TGCGCCAGCAGCCAGGACGGGGGGGGGTCCCCTTATGGCTACACCTTC CASSQDGGGSPYGYTF
NA TRBD1 TRBJ1-2 TRBV5-1 TGCGCCAGCAGCTTGAGAGGACAGGGGTCTGGCTACACCTTC CASSLRGQGSGYTF
NA TRBD1 TRBJ2-3 TRBV10-3 TGTGCCATCAAGAGGGGACAGGGGGCGTTAGGCACAGATACGCAGTATTTT CAIKRGQGALGTDTQYF
few TRBD2 TRBJ2-7 TRBV5-5 TGTGCCAGCAGCTTGGCTAGCGGGACCTACGAGCAGTACTTC CASSLASGTYEQYF
NA NA TRBJ2-2 TRBV15 TGTGCCACCAGCAGAGATGGCTCCCCCGGCGGGGAGCTGTTTTTT CATSRDGSPGGELFF
NA TRBD2 TRBJ2-3 TRBV6-6 TGTGCCAGCACCCATTTTCCGGGACTAGTTACAGATACGCAGTATTTT CASTHFPGLVTDTQYF
NA NA TRBJ1-1 TRBV7-2 TGTGCCAGCAGCCCCCACCTGGCAGCAAGGGGGACTGAAGCTTTCTTT CASSPHLAARGTEAFF
NA NA TRBJ2-3 TRBV7-2 TGTGCCAGCAGCTTAGAACCTAGACGTACGCAGTATTTT CASSLEPRRTQYF
NA NA TRBJ2-5 TRBV9 TGTGCCAGCAGCCCGAGACCTGGGGAGACCCAGTACTTC CASSPRPGETQYF
NA TRBD2 TRBJ2-3 TRBV5-6 TGTGCCAGCAGCCTTAGCGGGTTCACAGATACGCAGTATTTT CASSLSGFTDTQYF
NA NA TRBJ2-3 TRBV18 TGTGCCAGCTCCAGGGGAGGGGGCACAGATACGCAGTATTTT CASSRGGGTDTQYF
once NA TRBJ2-5 TRBV5-5 TGTGCCAGCAGCTTTTCGGAGACCCAGTACTTC CASSFSETQYF
NA NA TRBJ2-7 TRBV4-1 TGCGCCAGCAGCCAAGAATCGAGGGTCTCCTACGAGCAGTACTTC CASSQESRVSYEQYF
NA TRBD1 TRBJ2-1 TRBV5-1 TGCGCCAGCACCCCGGGACAGGTATACAATGAGCAGTTCTTC CASTPGQVYNEQFF
NA NA TRBJ1-5 TRBV10-3 TGTGCCATCTGGGACCCAAAAGTTTTGAGCAATCAGCCCCAGCATTTT CAIWDPKVLSNQPQHF
NA TRBD2 TRBJ2-7 TRBV28 TGTGCCAGCAGTTTCGGGCGGGAGACCTACGAGCAGTACTTC CASSFGRETYEQYF
NA TRBD2 TRBJ2-5 TRBV11-2 TGTGCCAGCAGCTTAGCCACCGGGGGGTTCCAAGAGACCCAGTACTTC CASSLATGGFQETQYF
NA NA TRBJ2-5 TRBV6-5 TGTGCCAGCAGACAAGGGCAGGGCAGGAAGACCCAGTACTTC CASRQGQGRKTQYF
NA NA TRBJ1-1 TRBV5-1 TGCGCCAGCAGCTTAAGTAGTAAAATGAACACTGAAGCTTTCTTT CASSLSSKMNTEAFF
NA TRBD1 TRBJ2-3 TRBV5-1 TGCGCCAGCAGCTTAGGGGCCGGGACAGGCAGAGATACGCAGTATTTT CASSLGAGTGRDTQYF
NA NA TRBJ1-3 TRBV6-5 TGTGCCAGCAGATCCCTTGAGGGTTCTGGAAACACCATATATTTT CASRSLEGSGNTIYF
NA NA TRBJ2-7 TRBV14 TGTGCCAGCAGCAAACAGGGATTATTCTACGAGCAGTACTTC CASSKQGLFYEQYF